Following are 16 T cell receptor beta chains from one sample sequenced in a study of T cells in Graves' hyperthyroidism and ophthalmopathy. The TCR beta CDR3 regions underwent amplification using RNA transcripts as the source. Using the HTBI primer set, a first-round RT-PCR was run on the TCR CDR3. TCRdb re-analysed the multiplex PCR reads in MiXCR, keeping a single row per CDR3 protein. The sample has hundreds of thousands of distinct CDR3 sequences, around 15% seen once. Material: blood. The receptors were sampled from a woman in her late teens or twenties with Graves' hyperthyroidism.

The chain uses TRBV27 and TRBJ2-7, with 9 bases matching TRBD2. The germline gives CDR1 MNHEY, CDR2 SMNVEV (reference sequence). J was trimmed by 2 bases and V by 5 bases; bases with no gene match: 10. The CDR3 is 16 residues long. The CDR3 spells CASSRFSGRGTYEQYF. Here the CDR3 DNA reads TGTGCCAGCAGTCGCTTTAGCGGGAGAGGGACCTACGAGCAGTACTTC.

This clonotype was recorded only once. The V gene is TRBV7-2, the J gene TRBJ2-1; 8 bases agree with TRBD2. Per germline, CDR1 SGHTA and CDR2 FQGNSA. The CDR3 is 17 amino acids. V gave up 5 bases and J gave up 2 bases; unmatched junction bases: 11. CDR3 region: CASSQAHTSGAYNEQFF. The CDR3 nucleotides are TGTGCCAGCAGCCAAGCGCATACTAGCGGCGCCTACAATGAGCAGTTCTTC. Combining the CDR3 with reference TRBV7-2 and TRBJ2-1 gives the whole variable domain GAGVSQSPSNKVTEKGKDVELRCDPISGHTALYWYRQSLGQGLEFLIYFQGNSAPDKSGLPSDRFSAERTGGSVSTLTIQRTQQEDSAVYLCASSQAHTSGAYNEQFFGPGTRLTVL.

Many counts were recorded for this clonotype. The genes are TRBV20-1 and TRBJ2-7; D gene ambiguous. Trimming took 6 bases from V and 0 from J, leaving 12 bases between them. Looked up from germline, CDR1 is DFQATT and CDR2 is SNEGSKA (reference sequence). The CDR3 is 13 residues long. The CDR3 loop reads CSAASLDSYEQYF. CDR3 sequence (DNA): TGCAGTGCGGCGAGTTTAGACTCCTACGAGCAGTACTTC.

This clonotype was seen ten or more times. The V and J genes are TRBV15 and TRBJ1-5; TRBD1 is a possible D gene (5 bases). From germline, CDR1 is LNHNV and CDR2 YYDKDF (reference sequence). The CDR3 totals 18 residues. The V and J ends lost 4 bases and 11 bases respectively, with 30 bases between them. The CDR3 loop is CATSNVFPNDPLLGAQHF. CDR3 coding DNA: TGTGCCACCAGCAATGTGTTTCCGAACGACCCGCTTTTGGGGGCCCAGCATTTT.

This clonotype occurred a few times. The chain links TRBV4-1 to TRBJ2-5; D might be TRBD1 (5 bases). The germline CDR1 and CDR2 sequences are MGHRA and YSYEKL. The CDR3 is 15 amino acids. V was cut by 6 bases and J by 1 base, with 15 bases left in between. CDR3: CASRKIGVPQETQYF. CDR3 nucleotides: TGCGCCAGCAGGAAGATAGGGGTACCCCAAGAGACCCAGTACTTC.

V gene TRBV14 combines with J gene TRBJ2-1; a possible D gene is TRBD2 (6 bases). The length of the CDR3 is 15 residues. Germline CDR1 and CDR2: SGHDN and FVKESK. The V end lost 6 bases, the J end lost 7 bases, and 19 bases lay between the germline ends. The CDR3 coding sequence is TGTGCCAGCAGTCGGAGGCGGGACTTACTGAATGAGCAGTTCTTC. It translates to CASSRRRDLLNEQFF.

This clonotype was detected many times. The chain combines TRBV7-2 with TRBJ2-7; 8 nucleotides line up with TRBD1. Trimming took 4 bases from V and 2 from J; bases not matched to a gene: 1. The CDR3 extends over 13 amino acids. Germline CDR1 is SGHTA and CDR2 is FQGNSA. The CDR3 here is CASSWGQAYEQYF. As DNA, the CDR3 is TGTGCCAGCAGCTGGGGACAGGCCTACGAGCAGTACTTC.

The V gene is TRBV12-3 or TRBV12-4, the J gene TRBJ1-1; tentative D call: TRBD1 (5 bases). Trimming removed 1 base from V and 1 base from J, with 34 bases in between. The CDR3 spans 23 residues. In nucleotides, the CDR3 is TGTGCCAGCAGTTTAGGCGAGGACTTGAGGCCCTTCGGTATTAGGACAACGAACACTGAAGCTTTCTTT. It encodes CASSLGEDLRPFGIRTTNTEAFF.

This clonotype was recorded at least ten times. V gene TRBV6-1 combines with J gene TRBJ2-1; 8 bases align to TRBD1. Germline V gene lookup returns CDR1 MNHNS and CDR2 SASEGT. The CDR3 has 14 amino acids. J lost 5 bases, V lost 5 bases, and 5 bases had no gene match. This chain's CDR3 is CASSQRTGNNEQFF. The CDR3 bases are TGTGCCAGCAGTCAGCGGACAGGGAACAATGAGCAGTTCTTC.

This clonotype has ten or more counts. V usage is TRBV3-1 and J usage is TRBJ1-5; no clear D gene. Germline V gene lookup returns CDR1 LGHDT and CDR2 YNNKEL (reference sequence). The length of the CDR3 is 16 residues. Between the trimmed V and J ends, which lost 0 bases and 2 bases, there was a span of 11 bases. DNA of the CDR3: TGTGCCAGCAGCCAAGATCCGGATTTCGGCAATCAGCCCCAGCATTTT. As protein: CASSQDPDFGNQPQHF.

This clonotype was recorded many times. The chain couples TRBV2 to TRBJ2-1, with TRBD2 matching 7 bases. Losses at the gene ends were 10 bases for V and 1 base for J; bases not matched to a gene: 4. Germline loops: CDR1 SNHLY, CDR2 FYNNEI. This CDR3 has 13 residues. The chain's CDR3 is CATSSGSYNEQFF. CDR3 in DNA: TGTGCCACCTCTAGCGGTTCCTACAATGAGCAGTTCTTC.

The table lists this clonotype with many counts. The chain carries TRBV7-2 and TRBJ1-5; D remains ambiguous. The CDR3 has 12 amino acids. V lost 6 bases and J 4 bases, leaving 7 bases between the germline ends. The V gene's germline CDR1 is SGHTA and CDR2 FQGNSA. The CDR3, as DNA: TGTGCCAGCAGGTTGGGGAATCAGCCCCAGCATTTT. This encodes CASRLGNQPQHF.

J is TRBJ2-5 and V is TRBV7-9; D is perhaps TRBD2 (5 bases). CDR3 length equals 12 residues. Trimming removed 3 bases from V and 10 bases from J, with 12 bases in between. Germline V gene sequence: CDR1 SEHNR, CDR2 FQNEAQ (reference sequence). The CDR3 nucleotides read TGTGCCAGCAGCTTGTTAGAGGGAATCCAGTACTTC. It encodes CASSLLEGIQYF.

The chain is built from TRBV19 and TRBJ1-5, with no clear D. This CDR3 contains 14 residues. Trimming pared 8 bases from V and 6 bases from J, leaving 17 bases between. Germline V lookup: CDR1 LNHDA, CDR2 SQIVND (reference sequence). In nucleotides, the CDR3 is TGTGCCAGTGCGGAGGTGCAGGAAGGTCAGCCCCAGCATTTT. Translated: CASAEVQEGQPQHF.

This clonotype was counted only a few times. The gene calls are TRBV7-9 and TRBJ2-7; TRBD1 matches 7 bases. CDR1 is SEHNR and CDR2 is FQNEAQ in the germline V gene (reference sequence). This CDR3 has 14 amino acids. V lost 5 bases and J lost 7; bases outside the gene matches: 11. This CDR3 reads CASSTEAVRGEQYF. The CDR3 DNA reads TGTGCCAGCAGCACCGAGGCTGTCAGGGGGGAGCAGTACTTC.

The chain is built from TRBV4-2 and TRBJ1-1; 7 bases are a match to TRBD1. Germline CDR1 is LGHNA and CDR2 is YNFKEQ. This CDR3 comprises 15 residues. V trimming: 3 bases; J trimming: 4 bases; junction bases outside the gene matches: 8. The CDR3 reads CASSHATGKATEAFF. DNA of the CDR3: TGTGCCAGCAGCCATGCGACAGGGAAGGCCACTGAAGCTTTCTTT.